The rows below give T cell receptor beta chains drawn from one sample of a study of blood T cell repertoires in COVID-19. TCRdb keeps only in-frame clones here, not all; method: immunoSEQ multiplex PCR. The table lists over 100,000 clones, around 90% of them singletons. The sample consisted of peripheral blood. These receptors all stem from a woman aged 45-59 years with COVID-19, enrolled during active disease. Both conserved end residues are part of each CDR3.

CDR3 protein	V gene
CASAQGTVNSNQPQHF	TRBV12-5
CASSRSGGDSYEQYF	TRBV7-3
CASRWQGDKGNEQFF	TRBV5-1
CSAGVGFGGYTF	TRBV29-1
CASSLAGGAASYEQYF	TRBV5-1
CAWSGGATDTQYF	TRBV30
CASSLLETQYF	TRBV12-3/TRBV12-4
CASSFSTGVNNQPQHF	TRBV28
CASSQGSDRDAFF	TRBV3-1/TRBV3-2
CASRPRTPDSKNQPQHF	TRBV3-1/TRBV3-2
CASSQALLGQEKTEAFF	TRBV4-2
CASSYRAPSEKLFF	TRBV11-3
CASSLGSGQETQYF	TRBV7-2
CASSDGTGGSYGYTF	TRBV7-3
CASSQSRQNTEAFF	TRBV16
CASSERQGLLDTQYF	TRBV2
CASSVDPDRYGYTF	TRBV9
CASSPGTGGFYEQYF	TRBV5-4
CASSPTGDSTDTQYF	TRBV11-2
CASSLGQGSRGYTF	TRBV7-2
CAWEYGGGSYEQYF	TRBV30
CASSQQQGSPGAFF	TRBV3-1/TRBV3-2
CASSKTGYSNQPQHF	TRBV7-2
CASSYTDSYNEQFF	TRBV6-5